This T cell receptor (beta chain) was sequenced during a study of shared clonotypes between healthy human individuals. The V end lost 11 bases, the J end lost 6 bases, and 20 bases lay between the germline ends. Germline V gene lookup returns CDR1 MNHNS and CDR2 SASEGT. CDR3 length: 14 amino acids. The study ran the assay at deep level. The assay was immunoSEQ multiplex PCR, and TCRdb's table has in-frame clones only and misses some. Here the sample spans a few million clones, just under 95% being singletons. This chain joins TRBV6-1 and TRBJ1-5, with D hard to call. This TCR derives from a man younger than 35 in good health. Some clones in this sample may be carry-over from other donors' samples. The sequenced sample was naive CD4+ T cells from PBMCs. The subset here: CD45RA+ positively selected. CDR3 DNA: TGTGCCCACGGGTTATCAGGATGGAGTCAGCCCCAGCATTTT. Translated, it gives CAHGLSGWSQPQHF.